The 31 T cell receptor beta chains in this list originate from one sample, sequenced in a study of cytomegalovirus exposure and HLA in healthy donors. The PCR ran on 60 Vbeta and 13 Jbeta primers. Method: immunoSEQ multiplex PCR; TCRdb's copy keeps in-frame clones and lacks some. The sample table sets out some 110,000 clones. Material: PBMCs. All receptors come from a man in his late teens or twenties in good health and CMV-seronegative.

This sequence joins TRBV7-2 and TRBJ1-2, with a tentative D call TRBD1 (5 bases). This CDR3 has 12 amino acids. The germline V gene encodes CDR1 SGHTA and CDR2 FQGNSA. V lost 7 bases and J lost 8, with 14 bases in between. The CDR3, as DNA: TGTGCCAGCACACGGCCTGGGGGGGGCTACACCTTC. It yields the protein CASTRPGGGYTF.

As to this clone: One end of the junction is discordant with germline, which a read error may explain. Other DNA sequences in the same sample also yield this CDR3. This chain joins TRBV18 and TRBJ1-5; tentatively, D is TRBD1 (6 bases). The CDR3 runs to 15 residues. Germline V gives CDR1 KGHSH, CDR2 LQKENI. CDR3 region: CASSLQGPSDQPQHF. CDR3 DNA: TGTGCCAGCTCCTTACAGGGTCCATCGGATCAACCCCAGCATTTT.

The chain uses TRBV29-1 and TRBJ1-2, with TRBD1 matching over 7 bases. CDR3 length: 14 amino acids. The J segment lost 4 bases and the V segment lost 5 bases, leaving 10 bases of the junction unmatched. Looked up from germline, CDR1 is SQVTM and CDR2 is ANQGSEA. The CDR3 bases are TGCAGCGTTACCGTGACAGGGTCTGGCTATGGCTACACCTTC. It translates to CSVTVTGSGYGYTF.

The chain recombines TRBV16 with TRBJ1-5; 9 bases map to TRBD1. The CDR3 is 16 residues long. J gave up 5 bases and V 4 bases, and 9 bases lay outside the gene matches. Germline CDR1 and CDR2: KGHSY and FQNENV. The CDR3 loop reads CASSLPGTGHHQPQHF. The CDR3 nucleotides read TGTGCCAGCAGCCTCCCCGGGACAGGGCACCATCAGCCCCAGCATTTT.

V gene TRBV19 combines with J gene TRBJ1-1; 8 bases map to TRBD1. V gave up 4 bases and J gave up 4 bases; unmatched junction bases: 8. CDR1 LNHDA and CDR2 SQIVND come from the germline V gene (reference sequence). This CDR3 has 15 residues. In DNA form, the CDR3 reads TGTGCCAGTAGTAGAACAGGGGGATTGGCCACTGAAGCTTTCTTT. This codes for CASSRTGGLATEAFF.

The chain uses TRBV19 and TRBJ1-1; no clear D gene. The CDR3 sequence is 14 residues long. V was trimmed by 3 bases and J by 10 bases, leaving 18 bases between them. Germline CDR1 reads LNHDA; CDR2 reads SQIVND (reference sequence). The CDR3 spells CASSIVRTPHGAFF. The CDR3 DNA sequence: TGTGCCAGTAGTATTGTCAGAACCCCACATGGAGCTTTCTTT.

V usage is TRBV28 and J usage is TRBJ2-5, with a tentative D call TRBD2 (6 bases). CDR3 size: 15 residues. The germline CDR1 and CDR2 sequences are MDHEN and SYDVKM. V was clipped by 4 bases and J by 5 bases, with 17 bases between them. In nucleotides, the CDR3 is TGTGCCAGCAGTTCTACCCCGCGGGGCCCGGAGACCCAGTACTTC. Its protein is CASSSTPRGPETQYF.

V gene TRBV5-1 combines with J gene TRBJ1-1; D not certain. Trimming shortened V by 2 bases and J by 0 bases, and 8 bases separated the two germline ends. The CDR3 is 14 residues long. In germline, CDR1 is SGHRS, CDR2 YFSETQ. CDR3 sequence (DNA): TGCGCCAGCAGCTTTTTCAGGATGAACACTGAAGCTTTCTTT. It specifies CASSFFRMNTEAFF.

This chain uses TRBV19 with TRBJ2-2, with D possibly matching TRBD2 (6 bases). The CDR3 has 17 amino acids. CDR1 and CDR2 from the germline V gene are LNHDA and SQIVND (reference sequence). Trimming pared 1 base from V and 0 bases from J, leaving 12 bases between. The DNA of the CDR3 is TGTGCCAGTAGTATAGGCCACGGGGGTCCGAACACCGGGGAGCTGTTTTTT. Protein product: CASSIGHGGPNTGELFF.

This chain links TRBV7-9 with TRBJ2-3; D uncertain. Germline V gene sequence: CDR1 SEHNR, CDR2 FQNEAQ (reference sequence). Between the trimmed V and J ends, which lost 2 bases and 4 bases, there was a span of 7 bases. CDR3 length equals 13 residues. The CDR3 is CASSLPSADTQYF. For the CDR3, the DNA is TGTGCCAGCAGCTTACCTAGTGCAGATACGCAGTATTTT.

The chain carries TRBV19 and TRBJ2-3; 13 nucleotides match TRBD2. V lost 5 bases, J lost 2 bases, and 7 bases stayed unmatched. Germline loops: CDR1 LNHDA, CDR2 SQIVND (reference sequence). The CDR3 has 17 residues. The CDR3: CASSLGLAGTITDTQYF. In DNA form, the CDR3 reads TGTGCCAGTAGTTTGGGACTAGCGGGGACTATCACAGATACGCAGTATTTT.

V usage is TRBV5-1 and J usage is TRBJ2-7; a possible D gene is TRBD1 (6 bases). This CDR3 is built from 14 residues. V lost 6 bases to trimming and J lost 1 base, with 14 bases between them. Looked up from germline, CDR1 is SGHRS and CDR2 is YFSETQ. The CDR3 loop is CASNDGQKSYEQYF. CDR3 nucleotide sequence: TGCGCCAGCAACGACGGACAGAAATCCTACGAGCAGTACTTC.

DNA for the CDR3: TGTGCCATCAATGGCGGGAGTGGGACAGATACGCAGTATTTT. As protein: CAINGGSGTDTQYF. The chain links TRBV10-3 to TRBJ2-3; 7 bases match TRBD2. The CDR3 consists of 14 residues. From germline, CDR1 is ENHRY and CDR2 SYGVKD. J gave up 3 bases and V 7 bases, and 7 bases lay outside the gene matches.

The chain carries TRBV9 and TRBJ2-7, with TRBD2 matching 14 bases. CDR3 length: 16 residues. In germline, CDR1 is SGDLS, CDR2 YYNGEE. The V and J ends lost 3 bases and 0 bases, in that order; junction bases with no gene match: 2. The CDR3 sequence is CASSAGTSGSSYEQYF. The CDR3 DNA reads as TGTGCCAGCAGCGCCGGGACTAGCGGGAGCTCCTACGAGCAGTACTTC.

The CDR3: CASSPFRDRSPYEQYF. CDR3 in DNA: TGCGCCAGCAGCCCATTCCGGGACAGGTCGCCATACGAGCAGTACTTC. The chain employs TRBV5-1 and TRBJ2-7; TRBD1 matches 8 bases. Germline V gene data show CDR1 as SGHRS and CDR2 as YFSETQ. This CDR3 has 16 residues. Losses at the gene ends were 4 bases for V and 4 bases for J; bases not matched to a gene: 13.

The V gene is TRBV27, the J gene TRBJ2-7, with a weak D call TRBD2 (5 bases). The CDR3 runs to 14 residues. The germline V and J ends were trimmed by 3 bases and 0 bases, with 9 bases remaining between them. CDR1 is MNHEY, CDR2 SMNVEV, per germline (reference sequence). CDR3 nucleotide sequence: TGTGCCAGCAGTTTTTTAGGGAGCTCCTACGAGCAGTACTTC. This gives the protein CASSFLGSSYEQYF.

Turning to this clone: Other DNA sequences of this sample code for an identical CDR3. The V and J genes are TRBV6-6 and TRBJ2-1; D unclear. The CDR3 length is 12 residues. CDR1 MNHNY and CDR2 SVGAGI come from the germline V gene (reference sequence). Trimming removed 0 bases at V and 10 bases at J, with 7 bases between. The CDR3 spells CASSYSSTEQFF. The CDR3 nucleotides read TGTGCCAGCAGTTACTCATCGACAGAGCAGTTCTTC.

The chain links TRBV4-1 to TRBJ2-1; 8 positions match TRBD2. The CDR3 contains 15 residues. CDR1 MGHRA and CDR2 YSYEKL come from the germline V gene. The V gene end was trimmed by 0 bases and the J gene end by 5 bases; junction bases not matched to a gene: 3. The CDR3 DNA follows: TGCGCCAGCAGCCAAGAAGGCGGGAGGCACAATGAGCAGTTCTTC. It yields the protein CASSQEGGRHNEQFF.

The chain recombines TRBV7-2 with TRBJ2-5, with 8 bases aligning to TRBD2. The end of the DNA aligns better with TRBJ2-7, so the J call may be wrong. CDR1 is SGHTA, CDR2 FQGNSA, per germline. The CDR3 is 13 residues long. The chain's CDR3 is CASSLSGSYEQYF. CDR3 DNA: TGTGCCAGCAGCTTAAGCGGGAGCTACGAGCAGTACTTC.

The rearrangement uses TRBV9 and TRBJ2-7, with 7 bases matching TRBD1. The V and J ends lost 3 bases and 0 bases, in that order; junction bases with no gene match: 3. CDR3 length: 14 amino acids. The germline V gene has CDR1 SGDLS and CDR2 YYNGEE. CDR3 DNA: TGTGCCAGCAGCGCCCGGGACAGCTCCTACGAGCAGTACTTC. Translating gives CASSARDSSYEQYF.

The chain employs TRBV14 and TRBJ2-7; weak D call: TRBD2 (5 bases). Looked up from germline, CDR1 is SGHDN and CDR2 is FVKESK. The CDR3 length is 14 residues. Trimming stripped 0 bases from V and 4 bases from J, with 10 bases between. This CDR3 is CASSQEWERYEQYF. CDR3 sequence (DNA): TGTGCCAGCAGCCAAGAATGGGAGCGTTACGAGCAGTACTTC.

This chain uses TRBV5-1 with TRBJ2-2, with 7 bases aligning to TRBD1. This CDR3 is 15 amino acids long. V lost 2 bases, J lost 3 bases, and 4 bases stayed unmatched. Germline CDR1 SGHRS, CDR2 YFSETQ. CDR3 bases: TGCGCCAGCAGCTTAAGGCAGGGGGACACCGGGGAGCTGTTTTTT. Residues: CASSLRQGDTGELFF.

This rearrangement joins TRBV9 to TRBJ2-7; D gene uncertain. The CDR3 has 14 residues. V was pared by 0 bases and J by 2 bases, with 9 bases between. The germline V gene has CDR1 SGDLS and CDR2 YYNGEE. This CDR3 is CASSVAYAAYEQYF. The CDR3 DNA reads as TGTGCCAGCAGCGTAGCTTATGCAGCCTACGAGCAGTACTTC. The full variable domain, rest sourced from reference TRBV9 and TRBJ2-7, is DSGVTQTPKHLITATGQRVTLRCSPRSGDLSVYWYQQSLDQGLQFLIQYYNGEERAKGNILERFSAQQFPDLHSELNLSSLELGDSALYFCASSVAYAAYEQYFGPGTRLTVT.

This sequence joins TRBV18 and TRBJ1-4; D is perhaps TRBD1 (6 bases). CDR1 and CDR2 (germline): KGHSH, LQKENI. Between the trimmed V and J ends, which lost 5 bases and 0 bases, there was a span of 13 bases. The CDR3 length is 16 residues. CDR3 sequence: CASSDRQVATNEKLFF. The DNA of the CDR3 is TGTGCCAGCTCAGACAGACAGGTTGCAACTAATGAAAAACTGTTTTTT.

The chain has TRBV6-6 and TRBJ1-5, with a tentative D call TRBD1 (5 bases). CDR3 length: 16 residues. Deletions cut 6 bases from V and 5 bases from J, with 20 bases between. Germline lookup yields CDR1 MNHNY and CDR2 SVGAGI (reference sequence). This CDR3 reads CASSPTLGGTDQPQHF. The CDR3, as DNA: TGTGCCAGCAGCCCTACCCTCGGGGGGACGGATCAGCCCCAGCATTTT.

The V gene is TRBV30, the J gene TRBJ2-3; 9 bases are shared with TRBD2. CDR1 GTSNPN and CDR2 SVGIG come from the germline V gene (reference sequence). This CDR3 contains 15 residues. V lost 4 bases and J lost 2; bases outside the gene matches: 7. The DNA of the CDR3 is TGTGCCTGGAAGACAATAGCGGGAGCCACAGATACGCAGTATTTT. Translating it yields CAWKTIAGATDTQYF.

The chain employs TRBV6-1 and TRBJ1-2, with D possibly being TRBD1 (6 bases). V gave up 2 bases and J gave up 7 bases, with 14 bases separating them. In germline, CDR1 is MNHNS, CDR2 SASEGT. The CDR3 sequence is 14 residues long. The DNA for the CDR3 is TGTGCCAGCAGTGAATTCAGGGGTTCGGGTGGCTACACCTTC. Residues: CASSEFRGSGGYTF.

This chain links TRBV4-1 with TRBJ1-1; D gene unclear. V dropped 5 bases and J dropped 1 base, with 17 bases sitting between them. This CDR3 comprises 16 residues. Looked up from germline, CDR1 is MGHRA and CDR2 is YSYEKL. The CDR3 bases are TGCGCCAGCAGCTACACGGTGGCGGAGCCGAACACTGAAGCTTTCTTT. Its translation is CASSYTVAEPNTEAFF.

The J gene is TRBJ2-2, the V gene TRBV6-1; TRBD2 matches at 7 bases. Germline V gene lookup returns CDR1 MNHNS and CDR2 SASEGT. The length of the CDR3 is 14 residues. V lost 2 bases, J lost 5 bases, and 2 bases stayed unmatched. CDR3: CASSELGGTGELFF. The CDR3 DNA follows: TGTGCCAGCAGTGAACTCGGGGGGACCGGGGAGCTGTTTTTT.

V usage is TRBV9 and J usage is TRBJ2-2; tentative D call: TRBD1 (5 bases). Germline V CDR1 and CDR2: SGDLS, YYNGEE. V was trimmed by 0 bases and J by 7 bases, leaving 7 bases between them. The CDR3 runs to 13 residues. CDR3 residues: CASSVEGVGELFF. Here the CDR3 DNA reads TGTGCCAGCAGCGTAGAAGGGGTCGGGGAGCTGTTTTTT. Full variable domain (remainder filled in from reference TRBV9 and TRBJ2-2): DSGVTQTPKHLITATGQRVTLRCSPRSGDLSVYWYQQSLDQGLQFLIQYYNGEERAKGNILERFSAQQFPDLHSELNLSSLELGDSALYFCASSVEGVGELFFGEGSRLTVL.

In regard to this clone: The junction differs from germline at one of its ends, possibly a read error. The chain has TRBV5-1 and TRBJ2-5; 9 positions match TRBD2. The CDR3 consists of 17 residues. Germline V gives CDR1 SGHRS, CDR2 YFSETQ. The CDR3 protein is CASSSPISGGGREPQYF. The DNA of the CDR3 is TGCGCCAGCAGCTCCCCAATTAGCGGGGGAGGAAGAGAGCCCCAGTACTTC. Together with reference TRBV5-1 and TRBJ2-5, the CDR3 gives the full variable domain: KAGVTQTPRYLIKTRGQQVTLSCSPISGHRSVSWYQQTPGQGLQFLFEYFSETQRNKGNFPGRFSGRQFSNSRSEMNVSTLELGDSALYLCASSSPISGGGREPQYFGPGTRLLVL.